This paragraph reports one T cell receptor beta chain. Trimming stripped 0 bases from V and 1 base from J, with 13 bases between. Per germline, CDR1 SEHNR and CDR2 FQNEAQ (reference sequence). This CDR3 is built from 16 residues. The data stem from a study of blood T cell repertoires in COVID-19. Study context: The study drew acute and convalescent COVID-19 samples from the United States, Italy and Spain. The cDNA or gDNA used as material had been derived from T cells, B-cell-depleted T cells, or PBMCs.

Under the authors' procedure: By means of reference gene primer amplification, nucleated cell counts were estimated. Libraries were prepared by immunoSEQ multiplex PCR; TCRdb keeps only in-frame clonotypes and omits some of them. That table furnishes V, J and clone size, whereas the DNA furnished D and trimming. The repertoire holds some 170,000 clones, 81% seen once, with approximately 10% in the top ten. The sequence was collected from a man aged 55 to 70 with active or convalescent COVID-19. Sequencing used peripheral blood. V gene TRBV7-9 combines with J gene TRBJ2-7, with D possibly being TRBD1 (5 bases). The CDR3 region has the DNA TGTGCCAGCAGCTTAGCGCTAAGGGGTTCGTCCTACGAGCAGTACTTC. It is translated as CASSLALRGSSYEQYF.